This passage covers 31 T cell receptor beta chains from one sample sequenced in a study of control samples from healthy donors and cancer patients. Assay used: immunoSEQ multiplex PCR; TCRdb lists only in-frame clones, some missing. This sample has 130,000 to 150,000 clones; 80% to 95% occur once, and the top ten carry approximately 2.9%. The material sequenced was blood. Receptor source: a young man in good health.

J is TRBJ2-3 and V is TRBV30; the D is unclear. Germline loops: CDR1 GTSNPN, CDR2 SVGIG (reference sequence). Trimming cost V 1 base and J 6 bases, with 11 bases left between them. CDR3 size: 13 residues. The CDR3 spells CAWSGTRSDTQYF. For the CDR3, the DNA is TGTGCCTGGAGTGGGACCCGCTCGGATACGCAGTATTTT.

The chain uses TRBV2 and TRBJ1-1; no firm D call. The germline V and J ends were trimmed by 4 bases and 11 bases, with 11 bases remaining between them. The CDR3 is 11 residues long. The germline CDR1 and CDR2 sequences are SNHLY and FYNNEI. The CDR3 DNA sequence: TGTGCCAGCAGTGGCGGCCTCGGGGCTTTCTTT. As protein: CASSGGLGAFF.

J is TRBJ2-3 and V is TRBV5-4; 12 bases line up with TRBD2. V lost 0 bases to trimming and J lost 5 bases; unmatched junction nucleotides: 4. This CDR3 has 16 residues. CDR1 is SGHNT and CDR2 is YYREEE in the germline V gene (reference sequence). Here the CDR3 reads CASSLGLAGVEDTQYF. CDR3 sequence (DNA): TGTGCCAGCAGCTTGGGACTAGCGGGGGTAGAAGATACGCAGTATTTT.

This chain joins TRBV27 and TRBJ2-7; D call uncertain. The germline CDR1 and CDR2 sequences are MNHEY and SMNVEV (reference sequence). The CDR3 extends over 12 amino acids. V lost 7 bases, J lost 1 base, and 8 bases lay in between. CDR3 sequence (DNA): TGTGCCAGCATCGGCAGTTCCTACGAGCAGTACTTC. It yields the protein CASIGSSYEQYF.

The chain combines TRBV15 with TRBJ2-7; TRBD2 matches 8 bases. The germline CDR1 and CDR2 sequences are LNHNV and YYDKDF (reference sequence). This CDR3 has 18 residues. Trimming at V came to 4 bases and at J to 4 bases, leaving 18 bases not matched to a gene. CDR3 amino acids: CATSKHPLSGAGVYEQYF. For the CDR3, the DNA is TGTGCCACCAGCAAACACCCCCTCTCGGGAGCGGGGGTTTACGAGCAGTACTTC.

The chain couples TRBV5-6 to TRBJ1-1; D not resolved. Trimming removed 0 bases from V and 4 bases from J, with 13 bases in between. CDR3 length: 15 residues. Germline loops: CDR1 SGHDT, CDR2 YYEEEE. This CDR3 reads CASSLETGEGTEAFF. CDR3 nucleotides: TGTGCCAGCAGCTTGGAGACGGGTGAGGGCACTGAAGCTTTCTTT.

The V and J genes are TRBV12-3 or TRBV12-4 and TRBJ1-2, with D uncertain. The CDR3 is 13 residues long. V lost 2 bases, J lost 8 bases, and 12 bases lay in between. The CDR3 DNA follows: TGTGCCAGCAGTTTAAAGCGGACCGGGGGCTACACCTTC. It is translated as CASSLKRTGGYTF.

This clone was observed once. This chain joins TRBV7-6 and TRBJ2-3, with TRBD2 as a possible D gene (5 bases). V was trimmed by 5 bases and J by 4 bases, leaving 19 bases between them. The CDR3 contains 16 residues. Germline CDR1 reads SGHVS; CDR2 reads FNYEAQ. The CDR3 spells CASSHKLGPSPDTQYF. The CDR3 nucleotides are TGTGCCAGCAGCCACAAACTAGGACCCTCCCCAGATACGCAGTATTTT.

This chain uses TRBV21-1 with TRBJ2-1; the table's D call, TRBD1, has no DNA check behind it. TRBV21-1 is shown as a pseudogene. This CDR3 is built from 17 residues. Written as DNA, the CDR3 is TGTGCCAGCAGCAAAGTTGGCGGGACAGGGACCTACAATGAGCAGTTCTTC. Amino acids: CASSKVGGTGTYNEQFF.

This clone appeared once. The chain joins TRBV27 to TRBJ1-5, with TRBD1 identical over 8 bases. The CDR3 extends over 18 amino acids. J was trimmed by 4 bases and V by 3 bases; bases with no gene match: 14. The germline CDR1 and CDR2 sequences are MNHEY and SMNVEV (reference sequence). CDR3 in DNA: TGTGCCAGCAGTTTTATCGCCGGCGGACAGGGTGGTAATCAGCCCCAGCATTTT. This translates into CASSFIAGGQGGNQPQHF.

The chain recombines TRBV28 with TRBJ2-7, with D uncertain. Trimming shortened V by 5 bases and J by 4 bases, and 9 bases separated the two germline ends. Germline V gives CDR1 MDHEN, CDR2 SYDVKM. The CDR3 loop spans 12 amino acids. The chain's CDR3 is CASSSLEYEQYF. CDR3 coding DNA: TGTGCCAGCAGTAGCCTCGAATACGAGCAGTACTTC.

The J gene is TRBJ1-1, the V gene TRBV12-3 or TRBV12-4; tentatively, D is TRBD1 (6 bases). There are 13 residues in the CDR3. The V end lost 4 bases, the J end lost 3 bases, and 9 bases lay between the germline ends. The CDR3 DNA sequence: TGTGCCAGCAGTTGGGAGGGGGACACTGAAGCTTTCTTT. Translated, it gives CASSWEGDTEAFF.

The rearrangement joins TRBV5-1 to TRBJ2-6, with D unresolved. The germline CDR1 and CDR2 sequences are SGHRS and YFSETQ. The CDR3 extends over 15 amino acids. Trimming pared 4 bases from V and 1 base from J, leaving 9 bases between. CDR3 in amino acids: CASSKDGSGANVLTF. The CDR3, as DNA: TGCGCCAGCAGCAAGGACGGTTCTGGGGCCAACGTCCTGACTTTC.

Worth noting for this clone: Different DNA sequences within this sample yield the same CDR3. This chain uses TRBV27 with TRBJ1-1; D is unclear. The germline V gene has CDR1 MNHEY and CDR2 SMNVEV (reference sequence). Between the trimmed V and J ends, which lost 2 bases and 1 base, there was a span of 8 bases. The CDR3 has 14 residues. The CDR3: CASSLGGSNTEAFF. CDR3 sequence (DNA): TGTGCCAGCAGTTTAGGAGGGTCGAACACTGAAGCTTTCTTT.

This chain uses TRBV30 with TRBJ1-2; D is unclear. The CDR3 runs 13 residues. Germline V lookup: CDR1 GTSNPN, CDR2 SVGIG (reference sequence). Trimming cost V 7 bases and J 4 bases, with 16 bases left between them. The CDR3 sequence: CAYEREDGYGYTF. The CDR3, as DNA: TGTGCCTATGAAAGGGAAGATGGCTATGGCTACACCTTC.

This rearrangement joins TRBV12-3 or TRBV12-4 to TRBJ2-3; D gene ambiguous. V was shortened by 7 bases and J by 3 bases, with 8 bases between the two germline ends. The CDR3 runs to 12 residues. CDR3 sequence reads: CASTTQTDTQYF. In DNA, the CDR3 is TGTGCCAGCACCACACAAACAGATACGCAGTATTTT.

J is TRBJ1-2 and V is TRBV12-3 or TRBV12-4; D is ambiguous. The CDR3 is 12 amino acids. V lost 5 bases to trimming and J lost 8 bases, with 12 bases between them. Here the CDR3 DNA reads TGTGCCAGCAGTCCCCGACCCTTCGGCTACACCTTC. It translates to CASSPRPFGYTF.

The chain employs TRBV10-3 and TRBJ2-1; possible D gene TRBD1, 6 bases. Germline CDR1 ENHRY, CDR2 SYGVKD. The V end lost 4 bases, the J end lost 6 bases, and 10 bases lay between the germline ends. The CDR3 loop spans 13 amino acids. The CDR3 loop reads CAISGTGSNEQFF. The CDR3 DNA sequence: TGTGCCATCAGTGGAACAGGGAGCAATGAGCAGTTCTTC.

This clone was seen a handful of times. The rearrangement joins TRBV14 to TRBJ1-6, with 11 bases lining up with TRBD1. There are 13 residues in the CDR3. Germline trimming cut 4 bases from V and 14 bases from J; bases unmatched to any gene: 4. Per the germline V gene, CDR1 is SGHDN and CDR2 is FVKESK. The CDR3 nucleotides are TGTGCCAGCAGCCCGGGACAGGGGGTAACCCTCCACTTT. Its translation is CASSPGQGVTLHF.

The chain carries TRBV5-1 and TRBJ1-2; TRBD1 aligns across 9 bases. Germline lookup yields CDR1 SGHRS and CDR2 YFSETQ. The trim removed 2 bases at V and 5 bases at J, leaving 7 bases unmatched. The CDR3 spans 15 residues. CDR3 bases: TGCGCCAGCAGCTTCACGGGACAGGGCTTATATGGCTACACCTTC. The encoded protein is CASSFTGQGLYGYTF.

The CDR3 sequence is CASSAQGSNEKLFF. DNA for the CDR3: TGTGCCAGCAGCGCTCAGGGTTCAAATGAAAAACTGTTTTTT. This chain joins TRBV2 and TRBJ1-4; D possibly corresponds to TRBD1 (5 bases). Trimming left V 6 bases short and J 5 bases short, with 13 bases between. The CDR3 extends over 14 amino acids. The germline V gene encodes CDR1 SNHLY and CDR2 FYNNEI. Looking up the rest from reference TRBV2 and TRBJ1-4 gives the full variable domain: EPEVTQTPSHQVTQMGQEVILRCVPISNHLYFYWYRQILGQKVEFLVSFYNNEISEKSEIFDDQFSVERPDGSNFTLKIRSTKLEDSAMYFCASSAQGSNEKLFFGSGTQLSVL.

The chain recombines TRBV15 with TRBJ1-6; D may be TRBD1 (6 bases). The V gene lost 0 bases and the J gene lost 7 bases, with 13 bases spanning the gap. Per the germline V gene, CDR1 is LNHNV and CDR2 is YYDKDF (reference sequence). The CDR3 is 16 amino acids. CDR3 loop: CATSRDRGQSNSPLHF. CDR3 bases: TGTGCCACCAGCAGAGATCGTGGACAGAGCAATTCACCCCTCCACTTT.

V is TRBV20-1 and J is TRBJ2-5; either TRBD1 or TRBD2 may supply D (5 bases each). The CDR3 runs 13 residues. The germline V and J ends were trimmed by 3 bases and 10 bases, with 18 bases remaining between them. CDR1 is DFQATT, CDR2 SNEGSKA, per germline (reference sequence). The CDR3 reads CSASYGAAMGQYF. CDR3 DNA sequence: TGCAGTGCTAGTTACGGGGCCGCCATGGGCCAGTACTTC.

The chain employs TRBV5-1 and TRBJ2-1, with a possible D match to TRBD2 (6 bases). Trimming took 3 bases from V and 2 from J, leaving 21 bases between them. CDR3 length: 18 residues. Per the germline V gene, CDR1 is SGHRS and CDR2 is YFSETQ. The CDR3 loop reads CASSWLKAGLSAYNEQFF. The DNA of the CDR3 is TGCGCCAGCAGCTGGCTAAAGGCGGGACTCTCGGCCTACAATGAGCAGTTCTTC.

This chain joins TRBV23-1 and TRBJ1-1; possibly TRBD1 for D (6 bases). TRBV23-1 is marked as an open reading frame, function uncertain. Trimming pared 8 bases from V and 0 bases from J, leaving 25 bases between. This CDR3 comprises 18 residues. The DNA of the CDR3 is TGCGCCAGCCCAAAACCAGGGGTCAAGGGTAAACTGAACACTGAAGCTTTCTTT. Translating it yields CASPKPGVKGKLNTEAFF.

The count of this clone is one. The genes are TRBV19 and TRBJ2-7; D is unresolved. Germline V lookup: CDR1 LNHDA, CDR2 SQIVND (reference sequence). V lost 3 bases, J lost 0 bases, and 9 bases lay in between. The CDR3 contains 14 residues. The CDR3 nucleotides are TGTGCCAGTAGTATCCCCAGTTCCTCCTACGAGCAGTACTTC. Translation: CASSIPSSSYEQYF.

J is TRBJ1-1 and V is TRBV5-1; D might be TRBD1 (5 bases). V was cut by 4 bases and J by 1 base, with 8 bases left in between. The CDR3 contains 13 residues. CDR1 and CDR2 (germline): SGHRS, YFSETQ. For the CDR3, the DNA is TGCGCCAGCAGCCGCGGGACGAACACTGAAGCTTTCTTT. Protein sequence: CASSRGTNTEAFF.

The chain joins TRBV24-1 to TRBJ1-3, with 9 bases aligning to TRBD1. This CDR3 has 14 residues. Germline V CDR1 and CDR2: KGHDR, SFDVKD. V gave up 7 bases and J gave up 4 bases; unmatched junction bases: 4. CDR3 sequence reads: CATSETGGGNTIYF. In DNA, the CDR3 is TGTGCCACCAGCGAAACAGGGGGCGGAAACACCATATATTTT.

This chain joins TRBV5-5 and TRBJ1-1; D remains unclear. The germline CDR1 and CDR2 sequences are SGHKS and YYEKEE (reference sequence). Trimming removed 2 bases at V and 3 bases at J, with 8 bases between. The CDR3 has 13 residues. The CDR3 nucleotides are TGTGCCAGCAGCTTAAAGGGAGACACTGAAGCTTTCTTT. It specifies CASSLKGDTEAFF.

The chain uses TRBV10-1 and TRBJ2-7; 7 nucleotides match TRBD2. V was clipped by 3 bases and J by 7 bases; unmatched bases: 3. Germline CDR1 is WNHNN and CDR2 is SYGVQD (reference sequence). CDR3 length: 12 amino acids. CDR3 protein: CASSDPGGEQYF. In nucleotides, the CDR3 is TGCGCCAGCAGTGATCCGGGGGGAGAGCAGTACTTC.

Here the CDR3 reads CASWSWDTEAFF. CDR3 nucleotides: TGTGCCAGCTGGAGCTGGGACACTGAAGCTTTCTTT. This chain connects TRBV27 to TRBJ1-1; D remains unclear. Germline V gene lookup returns CDR1 MNHEY and CDR2 SMNVEV (reference sequence). V was cut by 8 bases and J by 3 bases, with 10 bases left in between. The length of the CDR3 is 12 residues.